The clone carrying this TCR beta chain occurred a few times. Its target is not known. The data are from a study of T cells in Graves' hyperthyroidism and ophthalmopathy. Researchers barred patients who had uncontrolled infection, other autoimmune disease, pregnancy or lactation. Researchers took RNA transcripts and amplified the TCR beta CDR3 regions from them. HTBI primers drove first-round RT-PCR of the TCR CDR3. TCRdb redid the calling of the multiplex PCR reads with MiXCR, one entry per CDR3 protein. This table has hundreds of thousands of distinct CDR3 sequences, approximately 14% appearing once. V was cut by 2 bases and J by 2 bases, with 4 bases left in between. The CDR3 consists of 11 residues. Per germline, CDR1 GTSNPN and CDR2 SVGIG (reference sequence). Study-wide results and limits: Onset of ophthalmopathy came a median 6.5 months after the model predicted it. Ophthalmopathy could be told apart from stable hyperthyroidism with a 13 V-J model. Researchers found most expanded thyroid clonotypes above 0.001 in blood as well.

The chain links TRBV30 to TRBJ2-7; no reliable D call. This receptor was obtained from a woman aged 40 to 50 with Graves' ophthalmopathy. Sample: blood. CDR3 residues: CAWSFTYEQYF. In DNA form, the CDR3 reads TGTGCCTGGAGTTTCACCTACGAGCAGTACTTC.